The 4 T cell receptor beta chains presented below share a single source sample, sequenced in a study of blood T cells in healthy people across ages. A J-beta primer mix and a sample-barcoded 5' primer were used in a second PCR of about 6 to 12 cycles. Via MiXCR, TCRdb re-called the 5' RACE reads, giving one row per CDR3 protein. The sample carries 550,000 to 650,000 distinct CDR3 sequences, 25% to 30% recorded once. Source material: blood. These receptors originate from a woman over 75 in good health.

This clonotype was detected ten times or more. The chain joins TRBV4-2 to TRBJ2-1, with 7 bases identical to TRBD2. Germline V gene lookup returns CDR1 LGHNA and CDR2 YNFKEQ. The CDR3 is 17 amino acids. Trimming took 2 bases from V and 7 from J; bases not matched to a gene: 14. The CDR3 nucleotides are TGTGCCAGCAGCCAACCCGTGGGGGGGGTTTCGGTTAATGAGCAGTTCTTC. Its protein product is CASSQPVGGVSVNEQFF.

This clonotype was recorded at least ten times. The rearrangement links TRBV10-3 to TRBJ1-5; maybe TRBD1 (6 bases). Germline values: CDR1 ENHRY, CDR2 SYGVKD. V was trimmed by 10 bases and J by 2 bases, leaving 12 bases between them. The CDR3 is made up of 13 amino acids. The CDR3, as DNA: TGTGCCACGGGGGCGGGGGGCAATCAGCCCCAGCATTTT. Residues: CATGAGGNQPQHF.

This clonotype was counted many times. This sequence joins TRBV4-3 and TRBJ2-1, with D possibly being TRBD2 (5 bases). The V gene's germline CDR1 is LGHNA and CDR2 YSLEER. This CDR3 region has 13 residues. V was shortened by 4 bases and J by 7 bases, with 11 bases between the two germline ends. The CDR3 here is CASSLLPGNEQFF. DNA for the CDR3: TGCGCCAGCAGCCTCCTGCCGGGAAATGAGCAGTTCTTC.

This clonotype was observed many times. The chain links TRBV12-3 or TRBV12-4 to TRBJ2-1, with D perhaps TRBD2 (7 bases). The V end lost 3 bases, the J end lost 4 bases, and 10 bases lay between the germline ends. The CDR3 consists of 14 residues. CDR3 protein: CASSLGGLYNEQFF. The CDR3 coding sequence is TGTGCCAGCAGTTTGGGGGGGCTATACAATGAGCAGTTCTTC.